The 6 T cell receptor beta chains given below trace back to one sample, sequenced in a study of blood T cell repertoires in COVID-19. TCRdb's copy holds only in-frame clones and misses some; the assay was immunoSEQ multiplex PCR. The sample lists around 170,000 clones, 84% occurring once. The source material was peripheral blood. All receptors come from a man aged 25-45 years with active or convalescent COVID-19.

The CDR3 spells CAWSSASGSGNIQYF. The CDR3, as DNA: TGTGCCTGGAGTAGCGCTAGCGGGAGTGGTAACATTCAGTACTTC. The chain employs TRBV30 and TRBJ2-4; 10 positions match TRBD2. Germline lookup yields CDR1 GTSNPN and CDR2 SVGIG (reference sequence). J gave up 7 bases and V 2 bases, and 8 bases lay outside the gene matches. The length of the CDR3 is 15 residues. Full variable domain (rest looked up from reference TRBV30 and TRBJ2-4): SQTIHQWPATLVQPVGSPLSLECTVEGTSNPNLYWYRQAAGRGLQLLFYSVGIGQISSEVPQNLSASRPQDRQFILSSKKLLLSDSGFYLCAWSSASGSGNIQYFGAGTRLSVL.

The rearrangement joins TRBV9 to TRBJ1-4; D might be TRBD1 (6 bases). The germline V gene encodes CDR1 SGDLS and CDR2 YYNGEE. The CDR3 length is 15 residues. V lost 3 bases and J lost 8, with 17 bases in between. In nucleotides, the CDR3 is TGTGCCAGCAGCGGGGATGGACAGTCGGGGGAAAAACTGTTTTTT. It codes for CASSGDGQSGEKLFF.

The chain couples TRBV11-2 to TRBJ2-1; TRBD1 agrees at 9 bases. After removal of 1 base from V and 3 bases from J, the junction contained 7 bases not matched to a gene. Germline CDR1 and CDR2: SGHAT and FQNNGV. The CDR3 contains 17 residues. As DNA, the CDR3 is TGTGCCAGCAGCTTAGTACCCCTGGGACAGGGCTACAATGAGCAGTTCTTC. It yields the protein CASSLVPLGQGYNEQFF.

The J gene is TRBJ2-3, the V gene TRBV3-1 (or the pseudogene TRBV3-2), with a tentative D call TRBD1 (5 bases). Trimming left V 4 bases short and J 2 bases short, with 13 bases between. This CDR3 comprises 15 residues. Germline V gives CDR1 LGHDT, CDR2 YNNKEL (reference sequence). CDR3 nucleotide sequence: TGTGCCAGCAGCCCCACGCAGGGAAACACAGATACGCAGTATTTT. Amino acids: CASSPTQGNTDTQYF.

This chain joins TRBV19 and TRBJ1-2, with D perhaps matching TRBD1 (6 bases). Looked up from germline, CDR1 is LNHDA and CDR2 is SQIVND (reference sequence). This CDR3 comprises 13 residues. V dropped 2 bases and J dropped 8 bases, with 12 bases sitting between them. DNA of the CDR3: TGTGCCAGTAGTATAACGCCAGGGGACGGCTACACCTTC. It translates to CASSITPGDGYTF.

The chain has TRBV20-1 and TRBJ2-2; 9 nucleotides agree with TRBD2. CDR3 length equals 16 residues. The trim removed 3 bases at V and 5 bases at J, leaving 10 bases unmatched. Germline CDR1 is DFQATT and CDR2 is SNEGSKA (reference sequence). The CDR3 nucleotides read TGCAGTGCTAGTTTGCGCGCGGGGGGGCGGACCGGGGAGCTGTTTTTT. This translates into CSASLRAGGRTGELFF.